This T cell receptor (beta chain) stems from a study of T-cell reconstitution after alpha-beta-depleted transplantation in children. This clonotype turned up a few times. Per germline, CDR1 SQVTM and CDR2 ANQGSEA. The junction had 5 bases not matched to a gene; V was cut back by 8 bases and J by 1 base. This CDR3 has 13 residues. Construction of the TCRbeta library involved unique molecular identifiers. TCRdb re-analysed the PCR reads in MiXCR, keeping a single row per CDR3 protein. The sample lists approximately 590,000 distinct CDR3 sequences; over 9.5% were seen once. The clonotype was recovered from a human donor who donated a stem cell graft to a child with acute myeloid leukemia. The rearrangement uses TRBV29-1 and TRBJ1-2, with 9 bases that match TRBD1. Sequenced material: PBMCs from the stem cell graft donor, taken from the stem cell graft. CDR3 DNA: TGCAGCTCGCGGGACAGGGATAACTATGGCTACACCTTC. Translating gives CSSRDRDNYGYTF.